Listed below are T cell receptor beta chains from one sample, sequenced in a study of radiation and T cells in renal cell carcinoma. The table came from immunoSEQ multiplex PCR; TCRdb's copy has only in-frame clones and leaves some out. The data contain some 150,000 clones, around four fifths of them singletons. Source: blood, taken from a patient whose treatment included radiotherapy and nephrectomy. The receptors shown here come from a woman aged 50 to 60 with renal cell carcinoma. CDR3s leave out the opening cysteine and the closing phenylalanine or tryptophan.

j_gene	v_gene	CDR3aa
TRBJ1-6	TRBV7-2	ASSLESFQGTLH
TRBJ2-1	TRBV5-1	ASSLMGLAGGSNEQF
TRBJ2-4	TRBV7-2	ASSPDRGRNIQY
TRBJ2-2	TRBV18	ASSPRTRTGELF
TRBJ1-4	TRBV25-1	ASSEYNRAEGEKLF
TRBJ1-1	TRBV7-9	ASSLEEGVRAF
TRBJ2-7	TRBV7-2	ASRLNGGEGEQY
TRBJ2-1	TRBV5-1	ASRLAVNNEQF
TRBJ1-2	TRBV5-4	ASSRDLYGYT
TRBJ2-3	TRBV30	AWSVETDTQY
TRBJ1-2	TRBV10-3	AIAGTGNYGYT
TRBJ2-7	TRBV4-3	ASSQDASVDEQY
TRBJ1-2	TRBV5-4	ASSLGGAQSYGYT
TRBJ2-3	TRBV5-4	ASSLRRGGSVPDTQY
TRBJ1-2	TRBV30	AWSSQGGLSQANYGYT
TRBJ1-2	TRBV29-1	SVEDWGGPIYGYT
TRBJ1-1	TRBV4-1	ASSQDFQTMNTEAF
TRBJ1-2	TRBV27	ASSLRQSYGYT
TRBJ1-5	TRBV2	ASGLGQSNQPQH
TRBJ1-3	TRBV11-2	ASSQSSGNTIY
TRBJ1-2	TRBV6-1	ASSEWGDYGYT
TRBJ2-7	TRBV5-4	ASSLPGALYEQY
TRBJ1-2	TRBV28	ASSLRLFSDPRGNYGYT
TRBJ1-5	TRBV2	ASALGTGGGQPQH
TRBJ2-5	TRBV7-2	ASRRGRIKTQY
TRBJ2-7	TRBV28	ASSLGTYSYEQY
TRBJ2-1	TRBV18	ASSPPVVLSQF
TRBJ2-7	TRBV5-6	ASSSLTGFRHL
TRBJ1-1	TRBV15	ATSRDKVNTEAF
TRBJ2-7	TRBV6-6	ASKGQATTYEQY
TRBJ2-2	TRBV2	ASSASGLALNTGELF
TRBJ1-6	TRBV5-6	ASSLLAPGSPLH
TRBJ2-7	TRBV5-4	ASSLPGQLAGYEQY
TRBJ1-5	TRBV2	ASSRHASNQPQH
TRBJ1-6	TRBV9	ASSAGQGQSLH
TRBJ2-7	TRBV2	ASRSGRDYEQY
TRBJ2-5	TRBV10-3	AISQRQNQETQY
TRBJ1-1	TRBV7-2	ASSLQGNTEAF
TRBJ2-7	TRBV28	ASNPNPRRADEQY
TRBJ1-2	TRBV7-2	ASSLATGGAVSYGYT
TRBJ2-3	TRBV5-1	ASTKMRGTDTQY
TRBJ2-5	TRBV4-1	ASSLTGTGQETQY
TRBJ1-5	TRBV7-2	ASSAGGRGNQPQH
TRBJ2-7	TRBV5-1	ASSLVRVDYEQY
TRBJ2-3	TRBV6-5	ASSYGTREDTQY
TRBJ2-6	TRBV4-1	ASRQQGTGANVLT
TRBJ2-7	TRBV9	ASSAGGYEQY
TRBJ1-6	TRBV5-1	ASSLADRGNSPLH
TRBJ2-3	TRBV9	ASSVARAGVTDTQY
TRBJ1-1	TRBV5-6	ASSLTGRTNTEAF
TRBJ1-1	TRBV29-1	SVESRLGTEAF